Listed here are 7 T cell receptor beta chains from one sample, sequenced in a study of shared clonotypes between healthy human individuals. The method was immunoSEQ multiplex PCR; TCRdb's version includes in-frame clones alone and lacks a portion of them. The sample lists hundreds of thousands of clones; more than 70% were seen once. Sequenced: memory CD4+ T cells sorted from blood. As to subset: CD45RA-negative fraction. Receptors originate from a woman in her twenties or thirties in good health.

The chain recombines TRBV28 with TRBJ2-1, with TRBD2 matching 10 bases. The V gene end was trimmed by 5 bases and the J gene end by 4 bases; junction bases not matched to a gene: 11. This CDR3 has 17 residues. Germline-derived CDR1 and CDR2 are MDHEN and SYDVKM. The CDR3 protein is CASSPILAGAGYNEQFF. The CDR3 DNA follows: TGTGCCAGCAGTCCCATCCTAGCGGGAGCGGGATACAATGAGCAGTTCTTC.

This clone has only one observation. The sample carries other DNA sequences with the same CDR3. V is TRBV6-1 and J is TRBJ1-1; a weak D match, TRBD1 (6 bases). This CDR3 spans 14 amino acids. Looked up from germline, CDR1 is MNHNS and CDR2 is SASEGT. V dropped 6 bases and J dropped 1 base, with 12 bases sitting between them. The CDR3 protein is CASSPRGGNTEAFF. The CDR3 DNA sequence: TGTGCCAGCAGCCCCAGGGGCGGGAACACTGAAGCTTTCTTT.

The rearrangement links TRBV7-9 to TRBJ2-7, with TRBD2 matching 12 bases. This CDR3 spans 14 amino acids. The ends lost 5 bases at V and 6 bases at J; junction bases unmatched: 5. The germline gives CDR1 SEHNR, CDR2 FQNEAQ (reference sequence). The CDR3 DNA follows: TGTGCCAGCAGCGTACTAGCGGGAGGCTCCGAGCAGTACTTC. This gives the protein CASSVLAGGSEQYF.

The chain has TRBV9 and TRBJ2-3, with 7 bases matching TRBD1. The CDR3 is 15 residues long. The J segment lost 3 bases and the V segment lost 0 bases, leaving 4 bases of the junction unmatched. The germline gives CDR1 SGDLS, CDR2 YYNGEE. For the CDR3, the DNA is TGTGCCAGCAGCGTAGACATGACAGGGACAGATACGCAGTATTTT. Amino acid sequence: CASSVDMTGTDTQYF.

The rearrangement uses TRBV11-3 and TRBJ2-7; 8 bases map to TRBD1. Germline V gives CDR1 SGHNT, CDR2 YENEEA. The CDR3 is 13 amino acids. With 2 bases clipped from V and 4 bases from J, the junction kept 1 base outside the gene matches. CDR3 loop: CASSLNRGYEQYF. The CDR3 region has the DNA TGTGCCAGCAGCTTAAACAGGGGGTACGAGCAGTACTTC.

The chain uses TRBV30 and TRBJ2-5; D call uncertain. The ends were cut back, 0 bases at V and 1 base at J, with 12 bases in the middle. CDR1 is GTSNPN and CDR2 is SVGIG in the germline V gene (reference sequence). CDR3 size: 15 residues. DNA of the CDR3: TGTGCCTGGAGTGTGGGAAGCCAATTCCAAGAGACCCAGTACTTC. The encoded protein is CAWSVGSQFQETQYF.

The chain uses TRBV4-1 and TRBJ2-1; TRBD2 matches 12 bases. Germline CDR1 MGHRA, CDR2 YSYEKL. Unmatched junction bases numbered 7, after V lost 4 bases and J lost 0 bases. There are 18 residues in the CDR3. DNA for the CDR3: TGCGCCAGCAGCCGAGGACTAGCGGGACAGAGCTCCTACAATGAGCAGTTCTTC. Translating it yields CASSRGLAGQSSYNEQFF.